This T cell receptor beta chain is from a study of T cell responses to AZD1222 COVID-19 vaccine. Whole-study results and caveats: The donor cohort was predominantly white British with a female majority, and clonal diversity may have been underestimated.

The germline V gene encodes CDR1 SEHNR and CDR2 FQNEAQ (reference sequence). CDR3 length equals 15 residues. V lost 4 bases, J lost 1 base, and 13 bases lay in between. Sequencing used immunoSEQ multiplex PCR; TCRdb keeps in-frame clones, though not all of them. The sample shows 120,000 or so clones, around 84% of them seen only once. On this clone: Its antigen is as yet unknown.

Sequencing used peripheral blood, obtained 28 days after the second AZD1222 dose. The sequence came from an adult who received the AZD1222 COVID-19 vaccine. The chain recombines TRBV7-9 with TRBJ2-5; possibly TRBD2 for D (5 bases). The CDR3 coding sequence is TGTGCCAGCAGCTCCCCAGCGGACCTCCAAGAGACCCAGTACTTC. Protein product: CASSSPADLQETQYF.